The 2 T cell receptor beta chains below come from one sample, sequenced in a study of shared clonotypes between healthy human individuals. Sequencing was performed with immunoSEQ multiplex PCR; in TCRdb, only in-frame clones are kept and a portion is missing. This table holds over a million clones, 98% found once. Sequencing was performed on naive CD4+ T cells sorted from blood. As to subset: CD45RA+ positively selected. The receptors stem from a man aged 25-45 years in good health.

The chain combines TRBV18 with TRBJ2-2; a weak D match, TRBD2 (5 bases). V lost 1 base, J lost 0 bases, and 12 bases lay in between. This CDR3 comprises 17 residues. Per germline, CDR1 KGHSH and CDR2 LQKENI. The CDR3 DNA sequence: TGTGCCAGCTCACCACTCGGCGGGCTTACGAACACCGGGGAGCTGTTTTTT. This translates into CASSPLGGLTNTGELFF.

J is TRBJ2-7 and V is TRBV28, with a tentative D call TRBD1 (6 bases). The CDR3 extends over 15 amino acids. Germline lookup yields CDR1 MDHEN and CDR2 SYDVKM. The germline V and J ends were trimmed by 5 bases and 7 bases, with 21 bases remaining between them. CDR3 nucleotide sequence: TGTGCCAGCAGTATGACGGACAGATCACTGGGGGAGCAGTACTTC. Amino acids: CASSMTDRSLGEQYF. The full variable domain, rest sourced from reference TRBV28 and TRBJ2-7, is DVKVTQSSRYLVKRTGEKVFLECVQDMDHENMFWYRQDPGLGLRLIYFSYDVKMKEKGDIPEGYSVSREKKERFSLILESASTNQTSMYLCASSMTDRSLGEQYFGPGTRLTVT.